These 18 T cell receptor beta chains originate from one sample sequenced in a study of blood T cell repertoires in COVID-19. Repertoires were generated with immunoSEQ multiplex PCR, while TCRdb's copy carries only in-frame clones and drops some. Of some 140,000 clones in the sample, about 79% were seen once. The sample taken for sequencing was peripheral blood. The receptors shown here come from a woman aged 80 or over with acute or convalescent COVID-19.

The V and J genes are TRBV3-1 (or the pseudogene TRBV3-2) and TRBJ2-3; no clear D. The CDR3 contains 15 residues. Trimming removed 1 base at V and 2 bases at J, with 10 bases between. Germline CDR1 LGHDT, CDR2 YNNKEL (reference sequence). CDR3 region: CASSQGLEFTDTQYF. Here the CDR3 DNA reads TGTGCCAGCAGCCAAGGTCTGGAGTTCACAGATACGCAGTATTTT.

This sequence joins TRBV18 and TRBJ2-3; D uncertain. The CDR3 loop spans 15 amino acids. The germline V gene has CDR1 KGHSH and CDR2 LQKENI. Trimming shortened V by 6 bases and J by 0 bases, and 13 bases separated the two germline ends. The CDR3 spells CASSRLGGSTDTQYF. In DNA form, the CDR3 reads TGTGCCAGCTCTCGCCTCGGCGGAAGCACAGATACGCAGTATTTT.

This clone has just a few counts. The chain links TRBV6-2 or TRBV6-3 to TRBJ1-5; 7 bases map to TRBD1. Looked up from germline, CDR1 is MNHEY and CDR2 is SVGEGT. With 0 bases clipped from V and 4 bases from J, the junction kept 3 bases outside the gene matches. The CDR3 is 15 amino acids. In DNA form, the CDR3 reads TGTGCCAGCAGTTACTCCTCCAGGGGGAATCAGCCCCAGCATTTT. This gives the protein CASSYSSRGNQPQHF.

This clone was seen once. This chain's CDR3 is CAIRGQGATYEQYF. As DNA, the CDR3 is TGTGCCATCAGAGGACAGGGGGCAACCTACGAGCAGTACTTC. This chain joins TRBV10-3 and TRBJ2-7; 11 bases are shared with TRBD1. The germline V gene encodes CDR1 ENHRY and CDR2 SYGVKD. This CDR3 region has 14 residues. V lost 6 bases to trimming and J lost 2 bases; unmatched junction nucleotides: 3.

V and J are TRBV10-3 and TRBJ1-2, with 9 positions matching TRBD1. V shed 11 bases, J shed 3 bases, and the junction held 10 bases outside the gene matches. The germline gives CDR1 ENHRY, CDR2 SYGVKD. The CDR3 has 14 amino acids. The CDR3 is CASNTGGSHYGYTF. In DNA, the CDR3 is TGTGCCTCAAACACAGGGGGCTCGCACTATGGCTACACCTTC.

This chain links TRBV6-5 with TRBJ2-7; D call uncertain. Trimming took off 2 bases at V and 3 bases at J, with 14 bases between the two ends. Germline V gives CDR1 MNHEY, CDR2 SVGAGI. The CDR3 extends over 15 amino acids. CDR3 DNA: TGTGCCAGCAGTTACGCGACTGACCGAGACTACGAGCAGTACTTC. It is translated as CASSYATDRDYEQYF.

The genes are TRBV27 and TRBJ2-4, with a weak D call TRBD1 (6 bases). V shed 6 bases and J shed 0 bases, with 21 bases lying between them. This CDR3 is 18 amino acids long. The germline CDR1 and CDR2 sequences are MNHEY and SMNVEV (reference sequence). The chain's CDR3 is CASRPLTGPSLAKNIQYF. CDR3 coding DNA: TGTGCCAGCAGACCTTTGACAGGCCCTTCCTTAGCCAAAAACATTCAGTACTTC.

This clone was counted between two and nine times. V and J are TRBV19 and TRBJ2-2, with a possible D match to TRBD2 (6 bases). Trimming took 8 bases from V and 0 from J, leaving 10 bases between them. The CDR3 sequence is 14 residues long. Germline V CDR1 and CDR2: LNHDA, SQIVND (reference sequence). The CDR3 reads CASAGPANTGELFF. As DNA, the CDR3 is TGTGCCAGTGCGGGGCCCGCGAACACCGGGGAGCTGTTTTTT.

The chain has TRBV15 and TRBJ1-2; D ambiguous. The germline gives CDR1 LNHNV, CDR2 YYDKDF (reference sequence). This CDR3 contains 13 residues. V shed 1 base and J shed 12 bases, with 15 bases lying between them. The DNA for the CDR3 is TGTGCCACCAGCAGAGCACAGCCTGTAATCCACACCTTC. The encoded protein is CATSRAQPVIHTF.

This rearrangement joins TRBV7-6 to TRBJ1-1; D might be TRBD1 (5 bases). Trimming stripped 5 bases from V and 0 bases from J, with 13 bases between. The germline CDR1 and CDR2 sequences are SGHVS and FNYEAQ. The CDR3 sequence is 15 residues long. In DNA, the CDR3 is TGTGCCAGCAGCCTCACTGGGGGGATGAACACTGAAGCTTTCTTT. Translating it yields CASSLTGGMNTEAFF. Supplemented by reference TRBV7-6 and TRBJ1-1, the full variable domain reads GAGVSQSPRYKVTKRGQDVALRCDPISGHVSLYWYRQALGQGPEFLTYFNYEAQQDKSGLPNDRFSAERPEGSISTLTIQRTEQRDSAMYRCASSLTGGMNTEAFFGQGTRLTVV.

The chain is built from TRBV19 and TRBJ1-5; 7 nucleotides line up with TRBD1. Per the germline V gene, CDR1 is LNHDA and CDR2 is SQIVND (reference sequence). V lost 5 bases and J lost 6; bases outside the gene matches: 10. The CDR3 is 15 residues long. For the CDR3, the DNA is TGTGCCAGTAGTTCCATCGACAGGGACACTCAGCCCCAGCATTTT. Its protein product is CASSSIDRDTQPQHF. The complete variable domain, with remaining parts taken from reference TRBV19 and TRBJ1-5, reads DGGITQSPKYLFRKEGQNVTLSCEQNLNHDAMYWYRQDPGQGLRLIYYSQIVNDFQKGDIAEGYSVSREKKESFPLTVTSAQKNPTAFYLCASSSIDRDTQPQHFGDGTRLSIL.

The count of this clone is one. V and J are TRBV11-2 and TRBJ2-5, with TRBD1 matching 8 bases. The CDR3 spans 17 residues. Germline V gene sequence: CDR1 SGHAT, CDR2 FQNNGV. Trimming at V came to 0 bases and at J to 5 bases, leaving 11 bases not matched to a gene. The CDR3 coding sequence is TGTGCCAGCAGCTTAGATCGGGCCCCAGGGGGCGAGGAGACCCAGTACTTC. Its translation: CASSLDRAPGGEETQYF. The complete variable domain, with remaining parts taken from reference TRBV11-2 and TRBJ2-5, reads EAGVAQSPRYKIIEKRQSVAFWCNPISGHATLYWYQQILGQGPKLLIQFQNNGVVDDSQLPKDRFSAERLKGVDSTLKIQPAKLEDSAVYLCASSLDRAPGGEETQYFGPGTRLLVL.

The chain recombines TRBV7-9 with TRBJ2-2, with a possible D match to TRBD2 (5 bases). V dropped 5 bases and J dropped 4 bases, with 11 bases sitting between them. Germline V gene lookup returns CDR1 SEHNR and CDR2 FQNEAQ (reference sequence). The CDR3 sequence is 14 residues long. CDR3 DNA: TGTGCCAGCAGCGCCGGACGGGGCACCGGGGAGCTGTTTTTT. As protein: CASSAGRGTGELFF.

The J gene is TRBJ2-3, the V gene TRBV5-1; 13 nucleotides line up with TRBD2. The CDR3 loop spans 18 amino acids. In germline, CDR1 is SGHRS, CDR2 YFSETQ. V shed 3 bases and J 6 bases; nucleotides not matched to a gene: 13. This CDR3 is CASSSPATSGGAYDTQYF. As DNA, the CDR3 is TGCGCCAGCAGCTCGCCTGCTACTAGCGGGGGGGCCTACGATACGCAGTATTTT. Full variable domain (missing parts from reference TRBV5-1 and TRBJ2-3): KAGVTQTPRYLIKTRGQQVTLSCSPISGHRSVSWYQQTPGQGLQFLFEYFSETQRNKGNFPGRFSGRQFSNSRSEMNVSTLELGDSALYLCASSSPATSGGAYDTQYFGPGTRLTVL.

CDR3 amino acids: CASSGQGGNTEAFF. For the CDR3, the DNA is TGTGCCAGTTCCGGACAGGGGGGGAACACTGAAGCTTTCTTT. The V and J genes are TRBV19 and TRBJ1-1, with TRBD1 matching over 10 bases. The CDR3 has 14 amino acids. V trimming: 8 bases; J trimming: 1 base; junction bases outside the gene matches: 4. Germline CDR1 and CDR2: LNHDA and SQIVND (reference sequence). Filled out from reference TRBV19 and TRBJ1-1, the complete variable domain reads DGGITQSPKYLFRKEGQNVTLSCEQNLNHDAMYWYRQDPGQGLRLIYYSQIVNDFQKGDIAEGYSVSREKKESFPLTVTSAQKNPTAFYLCASSGQGGNTEAFFGQGTRLTVV.

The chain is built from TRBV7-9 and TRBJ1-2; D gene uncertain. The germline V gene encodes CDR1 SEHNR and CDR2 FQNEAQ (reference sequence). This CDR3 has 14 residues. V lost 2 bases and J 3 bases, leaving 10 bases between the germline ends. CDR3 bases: TGTGCCAGCAGCTTAAACGAGGCTTACTATGGCTACACCTTC. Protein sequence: CASSLNEAYYGYTF.

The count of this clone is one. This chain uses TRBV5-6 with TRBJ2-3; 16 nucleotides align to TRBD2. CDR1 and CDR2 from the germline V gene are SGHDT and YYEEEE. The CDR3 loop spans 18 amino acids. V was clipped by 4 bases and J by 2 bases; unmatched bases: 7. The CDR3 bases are TGTGCCAGCAGCCTGGGGACTAGCGGGGGGGCATTCACAGATACGCAGTATTTT. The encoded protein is CASSLGTSGGAFTDTQYF.

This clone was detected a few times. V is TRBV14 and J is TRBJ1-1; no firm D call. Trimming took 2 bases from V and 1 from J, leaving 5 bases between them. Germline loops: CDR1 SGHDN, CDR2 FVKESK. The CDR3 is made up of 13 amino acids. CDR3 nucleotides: TGTGCCAGCAGCCAAATCAAGAACACTGAAGCTTTCTTT. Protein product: CASSQIKNTEAFF. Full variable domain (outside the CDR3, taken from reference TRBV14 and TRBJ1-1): EAGVTQFPSHSVIEKGQTVTLRCDPISGHDNLYWYRRVMGKEIKFLLHFVKESKQDESGMPNNRFLAERTGGTYSTLKVQPAELEDSGVYFCASSQIKNTEAFFGQGTRLTVV.